The rows below give T cell receptor beta chains drawn from one sample of a study of T cells in Graves' hyperthyroidism and ophthalmopathy. TCRdb called the multiplex PCR reads again in MiXCR, with one record for every CDR3 protein. This table holds fewer than 650,000 distinct CDR3 sequences, approximately 15% found once. Input material: blood. These receptors came from a woman aged 40 to 55 with Graves' hyperthyroidism. CDR3s include the opening cysteine and the closing phenylalanine or tryptophan. Each record gives: CDR3 DNA, CDR3 protein, V gene, clone size, J gene, D gene. The D gene is left open where the match is weak. Size tells how often a clone was seen (once, few, many) or the class of an expanded clone, and some rows leave it out.

DNA: TGTGCCAGCAGTGAATCGGGAGCCGGGGAGCTGTTTTTT
CDR3: CASSESGAGELFF
V: TRBV2
size: many
J: TRBJ2-2
D: .

DNA: TGTGCCAGCAGGGGACAGGGCACTGAAGCTTTCTTT
CDR3: CASRGQGTEAFF
V: TRBV28
size: many
J: TRBJ1-1
D: TRBD1

DNA: TGCGCCAGCAGCTTGGCCGGGACTATAAGCTCCTACGAGCAGTACTTC
CDR3: CASSLAGTISSYEQYF
V: TRBV5-1
size: .
J: TRBJ2-7
D: TRBD2

DNA: TGTGCCAGCAGCTTAGTAATTGACCGATACGAGCAGTACTTC
CDR3: CASSLVIDRYEQYF
V: TRBV7-2
size: many
J: TRBJ2-7
D: .

DNA: TGTGCCAGCAGTTTAATGGGCATTCAGTACTTC
CDR3: CASSLMGIQYF
V: TRBV5-6
size: .
J: TRBJ2-4
D: .

DNA: TGTGCCAGCAGCTACCGACAGGCCTACGAGCAGTACTTC
CDR3: CASSYRQAYEQYF
V: TRBV7-2
size: many
J: TRBJ2-7
D: .

DNA: TGTGCCAGCAGTTTTAGCGGGAGTGCGTCGAACGGGCAGTACTTC
CDR3: CASSFSGSASNGQYF
V: TRBV28
size: many
J: TRBJ2-7
D: TRBD2

DNA: TGCAGTGCTAGTTCCAGCCGAACCCAGTACTTC
CDR3: CSASSSRTQYF
V: TRBV20-1
size: many
J: TRBJ2-5
D: .

DNA: TGTGCCAGCAGCTCTGGACAGGGGGCTGTGGAGACCCAGTACTTC
CDR3: CASSSGQGAVETQYF
V: TRBV7-9
size: .
J: TRBJ2-5
D: TRBD1

DNA: TGTGCCAGCAGCTCTCAAGGGGGGGGTTGGACCGGGGAGCTGTTTTTT
CDR3: CASSSQGGGWTGELFF
V: TRBV7-2
size: many
J: TRBJ2-2
D: .

DNA: TGTGCCAGCAGCGATGACTCCAGGGGGCTGGAGGGCTACACCTTC
CDR3: CASSDDSRGLEGYTF
V: TRBV9
size: .
J: TRBJ1-2
D: TRBD1

DNA: TGCAGTGCTATCAGACGACAGGAGGGTGAGCAGTTCTTC
CDR3: CSAIRRQEGEQFF
V: TRBV20-1
size: many
J: TRBJ2-1
D: .

DNA: TGTGCCAGCACCCCAAATCCAGCGGGGAACGAGCAGTACTTC
CDR3: CASTPNPAGNEQYF
V: TRBV2
size: many
J: TRBJ2-7
D: TRBD2